This section outlines one T cell receptor (beta chain) sequence together with its context. The entry originates in a study of Ad26.COV2.S vaccination and SARS-CoV-2 variants. Assay used: immunoSEQ multiplex PCR; TCRdb lists only in-frame clones, some missing. Of roughly 380,000 clones listed, 92% were seen once; the top ten hold around 4%. CDR3 length equals 15 residues. V was pared by 0 bases and J by 7 bases, with 17 bases between. Looked up from germline, CDR1 is SGHRS and CDR2 is YFSETQ. Sequencing used peripheral blood, obtained after recovery from COVID-19. V and J are TRBV5-1 and TRBJ2-7, with D perhaps matching TRBD2 (6 bases). This receptor was identified in a human donor who had recovered from COVID-19. This CDR3 is CASSLEGLTAREQYF. The CDR3 DNA sequence: TGCGCCAGCAGCTTGGAGGGACTGACGGCTCGGGAGCAGTACTTC.